Here is one T cell receptor beta chain with its context. Its antigen remains unidentified. The CDR3 contains 16 residues. The sample is drawn from a study of T cells expressing NK-cell markers. Overall study context: Sorted CD3+CD56+NKG2C+, CD3+CD56+NKG2C- and CD3+CD56-NKG2C+ T cells provided the TCR beta repertoires.

Findings of the study overall: The CD3+CD56-NKG2C+ fraction was also led by these clonotypes in several donors.

TCRdb re-called the 5' RACE reads; every CDR3 protein appears as one record, without DNA. Its clone listing holds 350,000 to 400,000 distinct CDR3 sequences. The sequence was obtained from a woman aged 50 to 60 in good health. V and J are TRBV12-3 or TRBV12-4 and TRBJ2-3; there is no DNA to check the TCRdb D call of TRBD1. Sequencing was performed on blood T cells: a sorted CD56 or NKG2C T cell subset, CD4+ or CD8+ T cells, or bulk PBMC T cells (not recorded which). The CDR3 is CASSPTKAPRTDTQYF.